This T cell receptor beta chain was identified in a study of blood T cell repertoires in COVID-19. In the authors' workflow: Cell counts per sample came from amplifying reference gene primers. Sequencing used immunoSEQ multiplex PCR; TCRdb keeps in-frame clones, though not all of them. The DNA was the basis for D and trimming; V, J and clone size are from that table. The sample lists around 140,000 clones, about 89% occurring once. Germline values: CDR1 LGHNA, CDR2 YSLEER. Trimming cost V 0 bases and J 3 bases; bases outside gene matches: 5. The CDR3 has 16 residues. V is TRBV4-3 and J is TRBJ2-1; 7 nucleotides match TRBD2. The source is a man aged 50 to 59 who had recovered from COVID-19. Sequenced material: peripheral blood. The CDR3 nucleotides are TGCGCCAGCAGCCAAGATGGGCGGGGGAACTACAATGAGCAGTTCTTC. As protein: CASSQDGRGNYNEQFF.